The clone carrying this T cell receptor (beta chain) has more than one count but fewer than ten. The target antigen is unknown. The data are from a study of response to subunit inactivated influenza vaccine. General observations from the study: The authors proposed limited new T cell recruitment per seasonal influenza vaccination.

TCRdb recomputed calls from the RT-PCR reads with MiXCR, one row per CDR3 protein. The sample records hundreds of thousands of distinct CDR3 sequences, approximately 10% being singletons. V gave up 3 bases and J gave up 0 bases; unmatched junction bases: 8. This CDR3 comprises 19 residues. Germline V gene lookup returns CDR1 SGHTA and CDR2 FQGTGA. Specimen: PBMCs from blood, collected 45 days after vaccination. The TCR sequence derives from a middle-aged man who received an inactivated influenza vaccine. V usage is TRBV7-3 and J usage is TRBJ2-1, with 13 bases that match TRBD2. The CDR3 loop is CASSLSGLAGVGSYNEQFF. The CDR3 DNA follows: TGTGCCAGCAGCTTGTCAGGACTAGCGGGAGTGGGCTCCTACAATGAGCAGTTCTTC. The variable domain in full, completed from reference TRBV7-3 and TRBJ2-1, reads GAGVSQTPSNKVTEKGKYVELRCDPISGHTALYWYRQSLGQGPEFLIYFQGTGAADDSGLPNDRFFAVRPEGSVSTLKIQRTERGDSAVYLCASSLSGLAGVGSYNEQFFGPGTRLTVL.